Below, 30 T cell receptor beta chains from the same sample are listed, as sequenced in a study of shared clonotypes between healthy human individuals. Profiled with immunoSEQ multiplex PCR; TCRdb holds only in-frame clones, not every one. The sample holds about 960,000 clones, about 80% seen once. The sequencing sample was made of memory CD4+ T cells sorted from blood. Stated subset: CD45RA-negative fraction. These receptors originate from a man younger than 35 in good health.

The chain employs TRBV29-1 and TRBJ2-7; 10 bases are shared with TRBD1. The CDR3 runs 14 residues. After removal of 4 bases from V and 1 base from J, the junction contained 4 bases not matched to a gene. Germline V gives CDR1 SQVTM, CDR2 ANQGSEA. CDR3 residues: CSVGQGAGSYEQYF. CDR3 nucleotide sequence: TGCAGCGTTGGACAGGGGGCCGGGTCCTACGAGCAGTACTTC.

This sequence joins TRBV23-1 and TRBJ2-3, with 7 positions matching TRBD2. TRBV23-1 is an open reading frame, and its role is uncertain. The CDR3 loop spans 15 amino acids. V was clipped by 0 bases and J by 4 bases; unmatched bases: 4. The CDR3 DNA is TGCGCCAGCAGTCAATCCGTCGGGGGGTCAGATACGCAGTATTTT. Protein product: CASSQSVGGSDTQYF.

In DNA, the CDR3 is TGTGCCAGCAGTTACAGCGGGTTGACAGGGTCAACTGAAGCTTTCTTT. It specifies CASSYSGLTGSTEAFF. The chain links TRBV6-5 to TRBJ1-1; 7 bases line up with TRBD1. From germline, CDR1 is MNHEY and CDR2 SVGAGI. V trimming: 2 bases; J trimming: 5 bases; junction bases outside the gene matches: 11. The CDR3 loop spans 16 amino acids.

The rearrangement uses TRBV9 and TRBJ2-7, with a possible D match to TRBD1 (5 bases). With 2 bases removed from V and 7 bases from J, the gap between germline ends came to 16 bases. The CDR3 is 14 amino acids. Per germline, CDR1 SGDLS and CDR2 YYNGEE. The CDR3 sequence is CASSVGLIGVEQYF. The DNA of the CDR3 is TGTGCCAGCAGCGTGGGGCTAATAGGGGTTGAGCAGTACTTC.

The chain has TRBV7-2 and TRBJ2-3; D remains unclear. The CDR3 runs to 14 residues. Germline V gene data show CDR1 as SGHTA and CDR2 as FQGNSA. V lost 1 base, J lost 4 bases, and 9 bases lay in between. CDR3 coding DNA: TGTGCCAGCAGCTTAGTTGGGGTAGCAGATACGCAGTATTTT. Its translation is CASSLVGVADTQYF.

In this sample, this clone turned up a few times. The chain uses TRBV10-2 and TRBJ2-2, with a tentative D call TRBD2 (5 bases). Per germline, CDR1 WSHSY and CDR2 SAAADI. Trimming removed 6 bases from V and 5 bases from J, with 13 bases in between. The CDR3 is 14 residues long. The CDR3 protein is CASSLAGITGELFF. DNA for the CDR3: TGCGCCAGCAGCCTAGCCGGGATAACCGGGGAGCTGTTTTTT.

The chain is built from TRBV5-1 and TRBJ2-2; D possibly corresponds to TRBD2 (5 bases). The CDR3 sequence is 15 residues long. The V gene lost 3 bases and the J gene lost 4 bases, with 13 bases spanning the gap. Germline V lookup: CDR1 SGHRS, CDR2 YFSETQ. The CDR3 region has the DNA TGCGCCAGCAGCTCAAACGTCCGGGGCACCGGGGAGCTGTTTTTT. It is translated as CASSSNVRGTGELFF.

The chain combines TRBV5-4 with TRBJ1-6; TRBD1 agrees at 8 bases. Germline values: CDR1 SGHNT, CDR2 YYREEE (reference sequence). Losses at the gene ends were 3 bases for V and 8 bases for J; bases not matched to a gene: 7. This CDR3 contains 15 residues. CDR3 in DNA: TGTGCCAGCAGCTCAGGGGGCGATCGTTATTCACCCCTCCACTTT. Protein sequence: CASSSGGDRYSPLHF.

This clone appeared once. This specimen includes other DNA sequences encoding the same CDR3. The J gene is TRBJ1-3, the V gene TRBV7-2, with D unclear. The CDR3 extends over 13 amino acids. Trimming stripped 1 base from V and 4 bases from J, with 5 bases between. Germline loops: CDR1 SGHTA, CDR2 FQGNSA. CDR3 coding DNA: TGTGCCAGCAGCTTAGGGACGGGAAACACCATATATTTT. It codes for CASSLGTGNTIYF.

The rearrangement joins TRBV6-1 to TRBJ1-6; 11 nucleotides agree with TRBD1. Germline V gene lookup returns CDR1 MNHNS and CDR2 SASEGT. The V and J ends lost 4 bases and 6 bases, in that order; junction bases with no gene match: 17. CDR3 length: 20 residues. In nucleotides, the CDR3 is TGTGCCAGCAGTGTAATACAACCGGGGACAGGGGGAGTAACTAATTCACCCCTCCACTTT. It is translated as CASSVIQPGTGGVTNSPLHF.

The rearrangement joins TRBV6-5 to TRBJ2-1; TRBD2 aligns across 7 bases. With V trimmed by 8 bases and J by 5 bases, 3 bases remained unmatched. The CDR3 contains 12 residues. Germline assignment: CDR1 MNHEY and CDR2 SVGAGI. The CDR3 loop is CASSRGDNEQFF. CDR3 DNA: TGTGCCAGCTCCCGGGGGGACAATGAGCAGTTCTTC.

This clone was counted between two and nine times. The chain joins TRBV18 to TRBJ1-1; unclear D gene. Trimming left V 3 bases short and J 6 bases short, with 5 bases between. Per germline, CDR1 KGHSH and CDR2 LQKENI. This CDR3 has 11 amino acids. As DNA, the CDR3 is TGTGCCAGCTCACCTTCAGCTGAAGCTTTCTTT. This codes for CASSPSAEAFF.

The chain links TRBV18 to TRBJ1-1; no firm D call. This CDR3 contains 16 residues. Germline loops: CDR1 KGHSH, CDR2 LQKENI. The ends were cut back, 3 bases at V and 2 bases at J, with 16 bases in the middle. CDR3 nucleotides: TGTGCCAGCTCACCCGTTGGGTTCGGGCCTAACACTGAAGCTTTCTTT. Its translation: CASSPVGFGPNTEAFF.

This chain links TRBV5-1 with TRBJ2-1; 7 bases are shared with TRBD2. Germline V gene sequence: CDR1 SGHRS, CDR2 YFSETQ. J gave up 6 bases and V 5 bases, and 14 bases lay outside the gene matches. The CDR3 is 16 residues long. The CDR3, as DNA: TGCGCCAGCAGTGTAGGGGCCAAGACTAGCCGCAATGAGCAGTTCTTC. Amino acid sequence: CASSVGAKTSRNEQFF.

This sequence joins TRBV28 and TRBJ1-5, with 8 nucleotides matching TRBD1. The V segment lost 6 bases and the J segment 2 bases; nucleotides outside the gene matches: 0. The CDR3 contains 13 residues. From germline, CDR1 is MDHEN and CDR2 SYDVKM. The CDR3 nucleotides read TGTGCCAGCAGGGGACAGGGCAATCAGCCCCAGCATTTT. Its protein product is CASRGQGNQPQHF.

The J gene is TRBJ1-5, the V gene TRBV11-2; D is unresolved. The CDR3 loop spans 14 amino acids. The germline V and J ends were trimmed by 1 base and 7 bases, with 11 bases remaining between them. In germline, CDR1 is SGHAT, CDR2 FQNNGV. The CDR3 bases are TGTGCCAGCAGCTTAGGGGTGGGCCCACAGCCCCAGCATTTT. Translated, it gives CASSLGVGPQPQHF.

V gene TRBV29-1 combines with J gene TRBJ2-7; the match to TRBD1 covers 8 bases. CDR3 length equals 14 residues. Germline V gene lookup returns CDR1 SQVTM and CDR2 ANQGSEA. Trimming took 4 bases from V and 6 from J; bases not matched to a gene: 11. The DNA of the CDR3 is TGCAGCGTTGCTTCTGGGCAGGGGGCACTCGAGCAGTACTTC. Translation: CSVASGQGALEQYF.

The rearrangement joins TRBV6-1 to TRBJ1-4; possible D gene TRBD1, 6 bases. This CDR3 contains 16 residues. With 3 bases removed from V and 6 bases from J, the gap between germline ends came to 17 bases. The V gene's germline CDR1 is MNHNS and CDR2 SASEGT. CDR3 sequence: CASSDKRQEGDEKLFF. CDR3 coding DNA: TGTGCCAGCAGTGACAAGCGACAGGAGGGGGATGAAAAACTGTTTTTT.

The chain couples TRBV10-2 to TRBJ1-5, with a possible D match to TRBD1 (5 bases). CDR3 length equals 16 residues. Trimming took off 6 bases at V and 4 bases at J, with 19 bases between the two ends. From germline, CDR1 is WSHSY and CDR2 SAAADI. CDR3 amino acids: CASRGTQEGQNQPQHF. Written as DNA, the CDR3 is TGCGCCAGCAGAGGGACTCAGGAGGGTCAAAATCAGCCCCAGCATTTT.

CDR3 amino acids: CASSLEGQGKGTQYF. The CDR3 DNA reads as TGTGCCAGCAGCTTAGAGGGACAGGGGAAGGGGACCCAGTACTTC. V is TRBV7-2 and J is TRBJ2-5; 10 bases are a match to TRBD1. With 1 base clipped from V and 7 bases from J, the junction kept 6 bases outside the gene matches. CDR1 and CDR2 (germline): SGHTA, FQGNSA. This CDR3 region has 15 residues.

The chain joins TRBV2 to TRBJ1-4; TRBD1 might be the D (5 bases). The V end lost 7 bases, the J end lost 7 bases, and 10 bases lay between the germline ends. CDR3 size: 12 residues. Germline-derived CDR1 and CDR2 are SNHLY and FYNNEI. CDR3 sequence reads: CASNTGGEKLFF. CDR3 nucleotides: TGTGCCAGCAACACAGGAGGTGAAAAACTGTTTTTT.

V and J are TRBV9 and TRBJ2-1, with TRBD2 matching over 10 bases. The CDR3 runs to 15 residues. Germline assignment: CDR1 SGDLS and CDR2 YYNGEE. V shed 4 bases and J 4 bases; nucleotides not matched to a gene: 5. The CDR3 region is CASSPSSGGYNEQFF. As DNA, the CDR3 is TGTGCCAGCAGCCCGTCTAGCGGGGGTTACAATGAGCAGTTCTTC. Looking up the rest from reference TRBV9 and TRBJ2-1 gives the full variable domain: DSGVTQTPKHLITATGQRVTLRCSPRSGDLSVYWYQQSLDQGLQFLIQYYNGEERAKGNILERFSAQQFPDLHSELNLSSLELGDSALYFCASSPSSGGYNEQFFGPGTRLTVL.

The chain employs TRBV18 and TRBJ1-2, with D possibly matching TRBD1 (5 bases). V was trimmed by 3 bases and J by 7 bases, leaving 18 bases between them. The CDR3 length is 15 residues. From germline, CDR1 is KGHSH and CDR2 LQKENI. CDR3 nucleotides: TGTGCCAGCTCACCGGATCCAGGGCCGGGGATTGGCTACACCTTC. It translates to CASSPDPGPGIGYTF.

The gene calls are TRBV10-3 and TRBJ2-2, with 10 bases lining up with TRBD2. Losses at the gene ends were 8 bases for V and 2 bases for J; bases not matched to a gene: 8. The V gene's germline CDR1 is ENHRY and CDR2 SYGVKD. This CDR3 has 16 residues. The CDR3 here is CAISASGSTNTGELFF. The CDR3 DNA reads TGTGCCATCTCGGCTAGCGGGAGCACTAACACCGGGGAGCTGTTTTTT.

In its sample, this clone was seen a few times. The rearrangement uses TRBV4-1 and TRBJ2-2, with D tentatively TRBD2 (6 bases). V gave up 2 bases and J gave up 0 bases, with 10 bases separating them. This CDR3 is 16 amino acids long. CDR1 and CDR2 from the germline V gene are MGHRA and YSYEKL. CDR3 DNA: TGCGCCAGCAGCCAACTGGGGAGGTCGAACACCGGGGAGCTGTTTTTT. Amino acid sequence: CASSQLGRSNTGELFF.

V usage is TRBV20-1 and J usage is TRBJ1-2; D unresolved. With 4 bases removed from V and 3 bases from J, the gap between germline ends came to 6 bases. Germline V lookup: CDR1 DFQATT, CDR2 SNEGSKA (reference sequence). This CDR3 region has 11 residues. CDR3 region: CSAKGYYGYTF. DNA for the CDR3: TGCAGTGCTAAAGGCTACTATGGCTACACCTTC.

The J gene is TRBJ2-5, the V gene TRBV11-2; a weak D match, TRBD1 (6 bases). V lost 1 base to trimming and J lost 7 bases, with 13 bases between them. The V gene's germline CDR1 is SGHAT and CDR2 FQNNGV. This CDR3 spans 14 amino acids. The CDR3 sequence is CASSLGGPRPTQYF. For the CDR3, the DNA is TGTGCCAGCAGCTTAGGGGGGCCTCGACCGACCCAGTACTTC.

In nucleotides, the CDR3 is TGTGCCAGCGGGAGCTCCTACAATGAGCAGTTCTTC. It translates to CASGSSYNEQFF. The V gene is TRBV15, the J gene TRBJ2-1; 7 bases are a match to TRBD2. There are 12 residues in the CDR3. Trimming cost V 10 bases and J 0 bases; bases outside gene matches: 0. From germline, CDR1 is LNHNV and CDR2 YYDKDF (reference sequence).

This chain uses TRBV5-4 with TRBJ2-5, with 11 bases lining up with TRBD2. The CDR3 totals 14 residues. V lost 2 bases to trimming and J lost 5 bases; unmatched junction nucleotides: 2. The V gene's germline CDR1 is SGHNT and CDR2 YYREEE (reference sequence). Here the CDR3 DNA reads TGTGCCAGCAGCTTCCGACTAGCGGGGGAGACCCAGTACTTC. Translation: CASSFRLAGETQYF.

V is TRBV28 and J is TRBJ2-7; D is possibly TRBD2 (6 bases). The CDR3 extends over 15 amino acids. Germline V gene data show CDR1 as MDHEN and CDR2 as SYDVKM. V was pared by 5 bases and J by 3 bases, with 17 bases between. The CDR3 loop reads CASSPPGGANYEQYF. The CDR3 DNA reads as TGTGCCAGCAGTCCTCCAGGAGGGGCTAACTACGAGCAGTACTTC. Based on the CDR3 plus reference TRBV28 and TRBJ2-7, the full variable domain is DVKVTQSSRYLVKRTGEKVFLECVQDMDHENMFWYRQDPGLGLRLIYFSYDVKMKEKGDIPEGYSVSREKKERFSLILESASTNQTSMYLCASSPPGGANYEQYFGPGTRLTVT.